A single sample is the source of the 15 T cell receptor beta chains below, sequenced in a study of CD8 T cells in Susac syndrome. RNA amounts of roughly 0.5 to 1 ug underwent reverse transcription with random hexamers. TCRdb reprocessed the immunoSEQ multiplex PCR reads via MiXCR and lists one record per CDR3 protein. The sample lists hundreds of thousands of distinct CDR3 sequences, 70% to 90% occurring once. Sequenced: CD8+ T cells from PBMCs. All receptors derive from a human donor with multiple sclerosis.

The chain uses TRBV29-1 and TRBJ1-2; a weak D match, TRBD1 (6 bases). CDR3 length equals 14 residues. In germline, CDR1 is SQVTM, CDR2 ANQGSEA. The CDR3 nucleotides read TGCAGACTAATGTTACAGGGCCCAAACTATGGCTACACCTTC. Translated: CRLMLQGPNYGYTF.

This sequence joins TRBV3-1 and TRBJ2-7; unclear D gene. Germline CDR1 is LGHDT and CDR2 is YNNKEL (reference sequence). The CDR3 length is 15 residues. Trimming removed 0 bases from V and 1 base from J, with 10 bases in between. The CDR3, as DNA: TGTGCCAGCAGCCAAGAGATGTCCAAATCCTACGAGCAGTACTTC. It codes for CASSQEMSKSYEQYF.

The chain links TRBV4-1 to TRBJ2-1, with TRBD2 matching over 14 bases. From germline, CDR1 is MGHRA and CDR2 YSYEKL. The CDR3 runs 20 residues. Trimming took 4 bases from V and 5 from J; bases not matched to a gene: 16. CDR3 nucleotides: TGCGCCAGCAGCCCATTAACCGGGACTAGCGGGAGTTGGGTCGACAATGAGCAGTTCTTC. Its protein is CASSPLTGTSGSWVDNEQFF.

The chain uses TRBV20-1 and TRBJ2-7; D not resolved. There are 15 residues in the CDR3. V lost 0 bases and J lost 1, with 13 bases in between. Germline V gene data show CDR1 as DFQATT and CDR2 as SNEGSKA (reference sequence). DNA of the CDR3: TGCAGTGCTAGAGATGGTGGCTCACGATCCTACGAGCAGTACTTC. Translation: CSARDGGSRSYEQYF.

The genes are TRBV12-5 and TRBJ2-7; unclear D gene. The V and J ends lost 2 bases and 0 bases respectively, with 20 bases between them. Germline assignment: CDR1 LGHNT and CDR2 FRNRAP. This CDR3 comprises 18 residues. CDR3 residues: CASGLLPIKQTVSYEQYF. The CDR3, as DNA: TGTGCTAGTGGTTTGCTTCCCATAAAACAGACTGTCTCCTACGAGCAGTACTTC.

This chain joins TRBV24-1 and TRBJ2-1, with 10 positions matching TRBD2. The germline gives CDR1 KGHDR, CDR2 SFDVKD. This CDR3 comprises 15 residues. J gave up 4 bases and V 7 bases, and 6 bases lay outside the gene matches. CDR3 protein: CATRPAGGIYNEQFF. Written as DNA, the CDR3 is TGTGCCACCAGACCAGCGGGGGGGATTTACAATGAGCAGTTCTTC.

This clonotype came up many times. The CDR3 nucleotides are TGTGCCAGCAGCTTAGCGTCATCCTGGGGGAACACTGAAGCTTTCTTT. Its translation is CASSLASSWGNTEAFF. The chain uses TRBV13 and TRBJ1-1; D ambiguous. V was shortened by 1 base and J by 1 base, with 13 bases between the two germline ends. From germline, CDR1 is PRHDT and CDR2 FYEKMQ (reference sequence). CDR3 length: 16 residues.

This clonotype was picked up one time. The chain is built from TRBV15 and TRBJ2-7; D might be TRBD2 (6 bases). V gave up 0 bases and J gave up 0 bases, with 12 bases separating them. The CDR3 covers 16 residues. In germline, CDR1 is LNHNV, CDR2 YYDKDF (reference sequence). CDR3 sequence: CATSREGTRYSYEQYF. The CDR3 DNA reads TGTGCCACCAGCAGAGAGGGGACTCGGTACTCCTACGAGCAGTACTTC. Variable domain in full (rest from reference TRBV15 and TRBJ2-7): DAMVIQNPRYQVTQFGKPVTLSCSQTLNHNVMYWYQQKSSQAPKLLFHYYDKDFNNEADTPDNFQSRRPNTSFCFLDIRSPGLGDTAMYLCATSREGTRYSYEQYFGPGTRLTVT.

The chain employs TRBV13 and TRBJ2-1, with 14 bases matching TRBD2. J lost 10 bases, V lost 0 bases, and 11 bases had no gene match. The CDR3 covers 18 residues. Germline values: CDR1 PRHDT, CDR2 FYEKMQ (reference sequence). The CDR3 here is CASSLGLVETSGRGEQFF. DNA of the CDR3: TGTGCCAGCAGCTTAGGCCTTGTCGAGACTAGCGGGAGGGGAGAGCAGTTCTTC.

The CDR3 reads CASSAGQGWAGYTF. CDR3 DNA: TGTGCCAGCAGTGCGGGACAGGGGTGGGCTGGCTACACCTTC. The chain carries TRBV12-3 or TRBV12-4 and TRBJ1-2, with 10 positions matching TRBD1. The CDR3 is 14 amino acids. The V gene end was trimmed by 5 bases and the J gene end by 7 bases; junction bases not matched to a gene: 7.

The V and J genes are TRBV2 and TRBJ2-1, with 11 bases that match TRBD2. This CDR3 has 16 residues. Germline CDR1 SNHLY, CDR2 FYNNEI. V was clipped by 3 bases and J by 4 bases; unmatched bases: 5. The CDR3 nucleotides are TGTGCCAGCAGTGAGCTGACTAGCGGGACGTACAATGAGCAGTTCTTC. Its protein product is CASSELTSGTYNEQFF.

This sequence joins TRBV10-3 and TRBJ2-7; 11 nucleotides match TRBD2. V lost 0 bases, J lost 4 bases, and 5 bases stayed unmatched. CDR1 ENHRY and CDR2 SYGVKD come from the germline V gene. This CDR3 has 16 residues. The CDR3 sequence is CAISESRLAGGYEQYF. The CDR3 region has the DNA TGTGCCATCAGTGAGTCCAGGCTAGCGGGGGGTTACGAGCAGTACTTC.

The chain has TRBV28 and TRBJ2-1, with 10 bases that match TRBD2. Germline V gene data show CDR1 as MDHEN and CDR2 as SYDVKM. Germline trimming cut 7 bases from V and 9 bases from J; bases unmatched to any gene: 9. This CDR3 comprises 14 residues. CDR3 protein: CASTLSGRTTEQFF. CDR3 DNA sequence: TGTGCCAGCACCCTTAGCGGGAGGACTACTGAGCAGTTCTTC.

The rearrangement uses TRBV15 and TRBJ2-5; D might be TRBD1 (7 bases). The CDR3 length is 15 residues. Trimming stripped 1 base from V and 5 bases from J, with 14 bases between. Germline assignment: CDR1 LNHNV and CDR2 YYDKDF (reference sequence). CDR3 in DNA: TGTGCCACCAGCAGAGTGAGAGCAGGGGGGGAGACCCAGTACTTC. Amino acid sequence: CATSRVRAGGETQYF.

The chain combines TRBV20-1 with TRBJ1-5; D gene ambiguous. V shed 6 bases and J shed 0 bases, with 9 bases lying between them. The CDR3 is 13 residues long. Per the germline V gene, CDR1 is DFQATT and CDR2 is SNEGSKA (reference sequence). The CDR3 coding sequence is TGCAGTGCCAGACCCGTTAGCAATCAGCCCCAGCATTTT. Amino acid sequence: CSARPVSNQPQHF.